This T cell receptor beta chain originates from a study of T cell clones after liver transplantation (dated by TCRdb to between 2017 and 2020). Turning to the overall study: Samples were obtained from ITN030ST, a randomized trial in which withdrawal of immunosuppression was attempted within 2 years of liver transplantation. Donor-reactive T cell clones were identified by TCRbeta sequencing following a pre-transplant mixed lymphocyte reaction and were subsequently tracked in post-transplant blood. As an antigen-independent comparator for the donor-reactive sequences, third party-reactive TCRbeta sequences from pre-transplant MLRs were identified as well. Of the eight recipients, a few were HCV-positive, while the remaining recipients had been transplanted for non-autoimmune, non-viral indications. No induction therapy was given to the subjects, and standard immunosuppression was administered until randomization at 12-24 months post-transplant. Tolerance meant complete immunosuppression withdrawal for at least one year without liver enzymes rising beyond twice the upper limit of normal. Blood samples were collected pre-transplant, then pre-randomization ahead of withdrawal, and finally post-randomization once withdrawal had either been completed or failed. A cohort of 8 liver transplant recipients was studied, of whom 3 were classified as tolerant and 5 as non-tolerant.

Thawed unstimulated PBMCs were stained for CD3, CD4 and CD8 and FACS-sorted into CD3+CD4+ and CD3+CD8+ populations. All 8 studied subjects were randomized to immunosuppression withdrawal. Genomic DNA was isolated with the Qiagen DNeasy Blood and Tissue Kit. On this clone: Its antigen remains unidentified. No clone much larger than this one lies a single base away; base qualities are absent.

Overall results and qualifications from the work: The conclusions were preliminary, being limited by small, heterogeneous patient numbers and by non-standardized post-transplant time points. A greater decline was seen for donor-reactive sequences than for third party-reactive sequences, suggesting partial antigen-specific deletion unrelated to withdrawal success. In 5 of 8 subjects, circulating donor-reactive CD4 TCRbeta sequences decreased significantly after transplant, regardless of tolerance or HCV status. After accounting for repertoire turnover, donor-reactive detection was significantly reduced in 7 of 8 subjects for CD4 and 8 of 8 for CD8. Because allograft tissue specimens were not available, migration of donor-reactive T cells into the graft, rather than deletion, may have occurred. Low numbers of available donor cells limited the measurable donor-reactive repertoire in a couple of subjects.

High-throughput TCRbeta CDR3 sequencing of frozen genomic DNA was performed by immunoSEQ, with PCR amplification, mapping, bias correction and internal controls included. As for how the authors treated the data: Productive rearrangements were retained, and unique TCRbeta sequences were defined by the CDR3 nucleotide sequence together with the V and J gene. Donor-reactive sequences required at least 5-fold expansion in CFSE-low cells versus unstimulated pre-transplant cells and at least 0.01% frequency. To ensure at least 90% detection power, minimum frequency thresholds were set for each subject based on that subject's lowest-template unstimulated sample. Jensen-Shannon divergence between the top 1000 TCRbeta sequences post-transplant and pre-transplant was used to measure repertoire turnover. Changes in detection of donor-reactive sequences were tested with two-sided Fisher's exact tests. This immuneACCESS table, as held by TCRdb, lists in-frame sequences with V and J called but not all clones. Of the missing ones, under half trace to an unresolved V gene in checked studies; the others have no known cause. V and J calls plus clone size are reproduced from that table; the DNA served to infer D and trimming. This sample holds 93,000 or so clones; around 84% were observed only once. Clones ranked in the top ten supply approximately 2.9% of the sample.

The CDR3 measures 14 amino acids from cysteine to phenylalanine. Only the CDR3 region is kept as DNA, spanning 42 bases read in frame from base 1. V gives up 1 base and J gives up 0 bases, and the segment between their germline ends measures 9 bases. Sequences SQVTM (CDR1) and ANQGSEA (CDR2) are obtained from the germline V gene. The chain is made from TRBV29-1 and TRBJ1-1; 5 matching bases give a weak D call of TRBD1. The clonotype was recovered from a human patient who received a liver transplant. After a transplant, certain T cells may trace back to the graft donor. The sequencing here drew on CD4+ T cells from blood, taken roughly 50 months after liver transplant. The CDR3 sequence is CSVEVGGLNTEAFF. The DNA sequence is as follows: TGCAGCGTTGAAGTCGGGGGACTGAACACTGAAGCTTTCTTT. This CDR3, with the reference TRBV29-1 and TRBJ1-1 proteins standing in past its ends, gives the full variable domain SAVISQKPSRDICQRGTSLTIQCQVDSQVTMMFWYRQQPGQSLTLIATANQGSEATYESGFVIDKFPISRPNLTFSTLTVSNMSPEDSSIYLCSVEVGGLNTEAFFGQGTRLTVV.